These 7 T cell receptor beta chains originate from one sample sequenced in a study of blood T cell repertoires in COVID-19. The method was immunoSEQ multiplex PCR; TCRdb's version includes in-frame clones alone and lacks a portion of them. The sample has some 700,000 clones, about nine tenths seen once; the top ten hold about 0.24%. Sequences were obtained from peripheral blood. These receptors originate from a woman between 18 and 29 years old with acute or convalescent COVID-19.

The V call is TRBV14, the J call TRBJ2-2; TRBD2 matches 8 bases. Germline CDR1 and CDR2: SGHDN and FVKESK. With V trimmed by 7 bases and J by 5 bases, 0 bases remained unmatched. The CDR3 covers 12 residues. In nucleotides, the CDR3 is TGTGCCAGCACGGGGGGGACCGGGGAGCTGTTTTTT. Translating gives CASTGGTGELFF. Supplemented by reference TRBV14 and TRBJ2-2, the full variable domain reads EAGVTQFPSHSVIEKGQTVTLRCDPISGHDNLYWYRRVMGKEIKFLLHFVKESKQDESGMPNNRFLAERTGGTYSTLKVQPAELEDSGVYFCASTGGTGELFFGEGSRLTVL.

This clone was counted once. The chain carries TRBV12-3 or TRBV12-4 and TRBJ2-7; 7 bases agree with TRBD1. The V segment lost 5 bases and the J segment 4 bases; nucleotides outside the gene matches: 5. The CDR3 has 13 residues. The CDR3 loop is CASSPGQKYEQYF. CDR3 nucleotide sequence: TGTGCCAGCAGTCCGGGACAGAAATACGAGCAGTACTTC.

V and J are TRBV9 and TRBJ1-1; D is perhaps TRBD1 (6 bases). Germline values: CDR1 SGDLS, CDR2 YYNGEE. The V end lost 0 bases, the J end lost 4 bases, and 19 bases lay between the germline ends. The CDR3 extends over 17 amino acids. The CDR3 is CASSVGQRLEGGTEAFF. Here the CDR3 DNA reads TGTGCCAGCAGCGTAGGACAGCGCCTAGAAGGGGGCACTGAAGCTTTCTTT.

The CDR3 spells CASSSDSRTNTEAFF. CDR3 sequence (DNA): TGCGCCAGCAGCTCCGACAGCCGGACGAACACTGAAGCTTTCTTT. The chain uses TRBV5-1 and TRBJ1-1, with D tentatively TRBD1 (5 bases). The CDR3 has 15 amino acids. From germline, CDR1 is SGHRS and CDR2 YFSETQ. The germline V and J ends were trimmed by 3 bases and 1 base, with 13 bases remaining between them.

The chain joins TRBV28 to TRBJ1-2; D gene uncertain. The V end was cut by 5 bases, the J end by 7 bases, with 14 bases between. The CDR3 spans 13 residues. Germline V lookup: CDR1 MDHEN, CDR2 SYDVKM. CDR3: CASSPPRVGGYTF. Here the CDR3 DNA reads TGTGCCAGCAGTCCCCCGAGGGTGGGTGGCTACACCTTC.

The chain recombines TRBV30 with TRBJ1-1; no firm D call. Germline values: CDR1 GTSNPN, CDR2 SVGIG (reference sequence). Between the trimmed V and J ends, which lost 0 bases and 0 bases, there was a span of 11 bases. This CDR3 contains 15 residues. The CDR3 region is CAWSVGRTMNTEAFF. Written as DNA, the CDR3 is TGTGCCTGGAGTGTAGGCAGAACTATGAACACTGAAGCTTTCTTT. Looking up the rest from reference TRBV30 and TRBJ1-1 gives the full variable domain: SQTIHQWPATLVQPVGSPLSLECTVEGTSNPNLYWYRQAAGRGLQLLFYSVGIGQISSEVPQNLSASRPQDRQFILSSKKLLLSDSGFYLCAWSVGRTMNTEAFFGQGTRLTVV.

The rearrangement links TRBV7-2 to TRBJ1-3, with TRBD1 as a possible D gene (5 bases). V gave up 6 bases and J gave up 0 bases, with 12 bases separating them. The germline gives CDR1 SGHTA, CDR2 FQGNSA. The CDR3 covers 15 residues. CDR3 region: CASRGLTPSGNTIYF. CDR3 bases: TGTGCCAGCAGGGGACTTACACCCTCTGGAAACACCATATATTTT.